Shown below are 5 T cell receptor beta chains from a single sample sequenced in a study of T cell repertoires in aging, cancer and after chemotherapy. The template was genomic DNA from peripheral blood, not RNA. A mixed TRB-A/B primer pool amplified rearranged TRB by multiplex touch-down PCR. MiXCR, run by TCRdb on the multiplex PCR reads, gives a single entry per CDR3 protein. The sample has some 2,000 distinct CDR3 sequences, 29% seen once. Sequencing used blood. These receptor sequences come from a human donor with a blood cancer. The donor label of this sample is uncertain.

The J gene is TRBJ2-7, the V gene TRBV18; 7 nucleotides align to TRBD1. The CDR3 totals 16 residues. Germline values: CDR1 KGHSH, CDR2 LQKENI. V was clipped by 4 bases and J by 3 bases; unmatched bases: 12. The DNA for the CDR3 is TGTGCCAGCTCACAATATACCGGGACAGTGGACTACGAGCAGTACTTC. It encodes CASSQYTGTVDYEQYF.

The chain joins TRBV20-1 to TRBJ1-2, with TRBD1 matching over 7 bases. The CDR3 covers 13 residues. The germline V gene encodes CDR1 DFQATT and CDR2 SNEGSKA (reference sequence). The junction had 11 bases not matched to a gene; V was cut back by 5 bases and J by 8 bases. The CDR3 DNA is TGCAGTGCTGTGACAGGGCTTATGGGGGGCTACACCTTC. It specifies CSAVTGLMGGYTF.

V is TRBV7-9 and J is TRBJ2-3, with 7 nucleotides matching TRBD2. This CDR3 has 13 residues. Trimming cost V 4 bases and J 6 bases; bases outside gene matches: 4. CDR1 and CDR2 (germline): SEHNR, FQNEAQ (reference sequence). CDR3 sequence (DNA): TGTGCCAGCAGCTCGCAGGGAGGGGATACGCAGTATTTT. Translation gives CASSSQGGDTQYF.

This clonotype was observed a few times. The chain is built from TRBV11-3 and TRBJ1-4, with TRBD1 matching over 9 bases. This CDR3 is 14 amino acids long. The ends lost 8 bases at V and 7 bases at J; junction bases unmatched: 8. CDR1 is SGHNT, CDR2 YENEEA, per germline. The CDR3: CASSDRGRSEKLFF. DNA for the CDR3: TGTGCCAGCTCGGACAGGGGTCGAAGTGAAAAACTGTTTTTT.

The V gene is TRBV18, the J gene TRBJ1-4; TRBD1 matches 7 bases. The CDR3 contains 15 residues. The trim removed 0 bases at V and 4 bases at J, leaving 2 bases unmatched. The germline gives CDR1 KGHSH, CDR2 LQKENI. This chain's CDR3 is CASSPPGQRNEKLFF. DNA for the CDR3: TGTGCCAGCTCACCACCGGGACAGCGTAATGAAAAACTGTTTTTT. The whole variable domain, filled in from reference TRBV18 and TRBJ1-4, reads NAGVMQNPRHLVRRRGQEARLRCSPMKGHSHVYWYRQLPEEGLKFMVYLQKENIIDESGMPKERFSAEFPKEGPSILRIQQVVRGDSAAYFCASSPPGQRNEKLFFGSGTQLSVL.